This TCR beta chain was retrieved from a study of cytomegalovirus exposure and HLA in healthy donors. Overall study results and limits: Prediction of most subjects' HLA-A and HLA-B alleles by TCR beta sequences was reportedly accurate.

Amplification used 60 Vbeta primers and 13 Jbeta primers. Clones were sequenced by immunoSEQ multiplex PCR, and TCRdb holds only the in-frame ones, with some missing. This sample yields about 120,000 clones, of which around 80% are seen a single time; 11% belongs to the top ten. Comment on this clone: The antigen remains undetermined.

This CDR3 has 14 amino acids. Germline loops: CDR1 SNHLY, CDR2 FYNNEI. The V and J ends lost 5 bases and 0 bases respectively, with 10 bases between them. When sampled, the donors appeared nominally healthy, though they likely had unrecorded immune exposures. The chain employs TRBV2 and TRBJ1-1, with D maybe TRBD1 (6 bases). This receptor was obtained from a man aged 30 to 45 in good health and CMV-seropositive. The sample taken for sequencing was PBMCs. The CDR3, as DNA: TGTGCCAGCAGTAGGGGACATCTGAACACTGAAGCTTTCTTT. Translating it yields CASSRGHLNTEAFF.